These 23 T cell receptor beta chains came from one sample sequenced in a study of relationships among human T cell subsets. From mRNA, alpha and beta CDR3 regions were amplified using semiquantitative ARM-PCR. Exponential amplification used communal superprimers after tagged nested gene-specific primers in ARM-PCR. One entry per CDR3 protein results from TCRdb running MiXCR on the multiplex PCR reads. The sample consists of approximately 15,000 distinct CDR3 sequences, about 60% of them appearing once. Sequencing was done on a sample of total T cells sorted from blood. Receptor source: a man aged 40-55 years in good health.

The rearrangement uses TRBV28 and TRBJ2-3; the D gene is possibly TRBD2 (5 bases). There are 14 residues in the CDR3. The V end lost 7 bases, the J end lost 1 base, and 12 bases lay between the germline ends. In germline, CDR1 is MDHEN, CDR2 SYDVKM. The CDR3 spells CASTSEGRTDTQYF. CDR3 bases: TGTGCCAGCACTTCCGAGGGCCGCACAGATACGCAGTATTTT.

In DNA, the CDR3 is TGCGCCAGCAGTGAGTTGGCTACGGGAGAGACCCAGTACTTC. The encoded protein is CASSELATGETQYF. The genes are TRBV10-1 and TRBJ2-5; D gene ambiguous. Germline CDR1 is WNHNN and CDR2 is SYGVQD (reference sequence). The CDR3 loop spans 14 amino acids. V lost 1 base and J 4 bases, leaving 10 bases between the germline ends.

This chain links TRBV5-1 with TRBJ2-3; D not resolved. The germline V and J ends were trimmed by 0 bases and 0 bases, with 8 bases remaining between them. The CDR3 contains 15 residues. Per the germline V gene, CDR1 is SGHRS and CDR2 is YFSETQ. The CDR3 sequence is CASSLAQSSTDTQYF. The CDR3 DNA reads as TGCGCCAGCAGCTTGGCCCAGTCTAGCACAGATACGCAGTATTTT.

The table lists this clonotype with a few counts. CDR3 DNA: TGTGCCAGCAGTGGACAGGGGTTCTCTGGGGCCAACGTCCTGACTTTC. This translates into CASSGQGFSGANVLTF. This chain connects TRBV12-3 or TRBV12-4 to TRBJ2-6, with 9 bases that match TRBD1. Losses at the gene ends were 5 bases for V and 0 bases for J; bases not matched to a gene: 2. This CDR3 spans 16 amino acids.

The chain joins TRBV19 to TRBJ2-2, with TRBD2 matching 9 bases. V lost 6 bases to trimming and J lost 2 bases; unmatched junction nucleotides: 7. CDR1 is LNHDA, CDR2 SQIVND, per germline (reference sequence). The CDR3 loop spans 16 amino acids. This CDR3 reads CASRGAGTSNTGELFF. The CDR3 DNA reads TGTGCCAGTAGAGGGGCCGGGACTAGCAACACCGGGGAGCTGTTTTTT.

This clonotype was observed once. The chain recombines TRBV28 with TRBJ1-2; no firm D call. The CDR3 runs to 13 residues. The ends were cut back, 5 bases at V and 4 bases at J, with 11 bases in the middle. Germline CDR1 is MDHEN and CDR2 is SYDVKM. The CDR3 reads CASSPPGVYGYTF. CDR3 in DNA: TGTGCCAGCAGTCCTCCAGGAGTCTATGGCTACACCTTC.

This clonotype was counted between two and nine times. This chain joins TRBV27 and TRBJ1-2; D not resolved. CDR1 and CDR2 from the germline V gene are MNHEY and SMNVEV (reference sequence). The CDR3 length is 13 residues. V shed 3 bases and J shed 0 bases, with 5 bases lying between them. DNA for the CDR3: TGTGCCAGCAGTTTCGGACCTAACTATGGCTACACCTTC. The encoded protein is CASSFGPNYGYTF.

The chain carries TRBV7-9 and TRBJ2-3, with 12 nucleotides matching TRBD1. Per the germline V gene, CDR1 is SEHNR and CDR2 is FQNEAQ (reference sequence). With V trimmed by 4 bases and J by 4 bases, 3 bases remained unmatched. This CDR3 is built from 15 residues. In DNA, the CDR3 is TGTGCCAGCAGCTCCGGGACAGGGGGCGCAGATACGCAGTATTTT. It translates to CASSSGTGGADTQYF.

This chain uses TRBV28 with TRBJ2-7; D is possibly TRBD1 (6 bases). The length of the CDR3 is 12 residues. V was trimmed by 6 bases and J by 3 bases, leaving 9 bases between them. CDR1 MDHEN and CDR2 SYDVKM come from the germline V gene. The CDR3 sequence is CASRMDSYEQYF. Written as DNA, the CDR3 is TGTGCCAGCAGGATGGACAGCTACGAGCAGTACTTC.

CDR3 DNA: TGCAGCGTTCAGGCCCAGCGGGGGGGCTCGAGCACCGGGGAGCTGTTTTTT. Translating it yields CSVQAQRGGSSTGELFF. V usage is TRBV29-1 and J usage is TRBJ2-2; 10 nucleotides match TRBD2. J gave up 4 bases and V 5 bases, and 13 bases lay outside the gene matches. CDR1 SQVTM and CDR2 ANQGSEA come from the germline V gene. The CDR3 runs 17 residues.

This clonotype is categorized as medium-sized (0.01 to 0.1%). This rearrangement joins TRBV27 to TRBJ1-6; no definite D call. Trimming shortened V by 8 bases and J by 1 base, and 6 bases separated the two germline ends. This CDR3 contains 13 residues. The germline V gene encodes CDR1 MNHEY and CDR2 SMNVEV (reference sequence). The CDR3 region has the DNA TGTGCCAGCGGAGAGTCCTATAATTCACCCCTCCACTTT. As protein: CASGESYNSPLHF.

V is TRBV20-1 and J is TRBJ2-3; D possibly corresponds to TRBD2 (5 bases). This CDR3 has 17 amino acids. Germline lookup yields CDR1 DFQATT and CDR2 SNEGSKA (reference sequence). V was trimmed by 4 bases and J by 3 bases, leaving 23 bases between them. As DNA, the CDR3 is TGCAGTGCTACAAGCCCCCTCCGGACTCCCTCGACAGATACGCAGTATTTT. Protein product: CSATSPLRTPSTDTQYF.

V is TRBV29-1 and J is TRBJ2-2; no definite D call. Germline loops: CDR1 SQVTM, CDR2 ANQGSEA. This CDR3 contains 12 residues. Trimming stripped 7 bases from V and 0 bases from J, with 6 bases between. In nucleotides, the CDR3 is TGCAGCGGTCTACCGAACACCGGGGAGCTGTTTTTT. Translating gives CSGLPNTGELFF.

The chain carries TRBV11-2 and TRBJ2-3; the D gene is possibly TRBD1 (6 bases). Germline V gives CDR1 SGHAT, CDR2 FQNNGV. V gave up 4 bases and J gave up 0 bases, with 23 bases separating them. This CDR3 spans 19 amino acids. This CDR3 reads CASSSGSTGPLTSTDTQYF. The CDR3 DNA is TGTGCCAGCAGCTCGGGGTCGACAGGTCCACTAACTAGCACAGATACGCAGTATTTT.

J is TRBJ2-1 and V is TRBV28; 8 nucleotides agree with TRBD2. Germline assignment: CDR1 MDHEN and CDR2 SYDVKM. The junction had 8 bases not matched to a gene; V was cut back by 2 bases and J by 8 bases. CDR3 length: 15 residues. This CDR3 reads CASSLSGGMRHEQFF. CDR3 nucleotide sequence: TGTGCCAGCAGTTTAAGCGGGGGTATGCGACATGAGCAGTTCTTC.

In this sample, this clonotype turned up once. The V call is TRBV12-3 or TRBV12-4, the J call TRBJ2-3; D unclear. The CDR3 contains 13 residues. V lost 10 bases to trimming and J lost 1 base, with 12 bases between them. The CDR3, as DNA: TGTGCCACCGGGCAGCCAGGCACAGATACGCAGTATTTT. It is translated as CATGQPGTDTQYF.

This clonotype was recorded a few times. The rearrangement links TRBV2 to TRBJ2-3; the match to TRBD1 covers 7 bases. Per germline, CDR1 SNHLY and CDR2 FYNNEI. V lost 7 bases, J lost 4 bases, and 5 bases stayed unmatched. The CDR3 length is 13 residues. In DNA, the CDR3 is TGTGCCAGCATGAGGCAGGGGGCAGATACGCAGTATTTT. This codes for CASMRQGADTQYF.

The CDR3 spells CASSPEGLGYTF. For the CDR3, the DNA is TGTGCCAGCAGCCCAGAAGGGCTTGGCTACACCTTC. The genes are TRBV28 and TRBJ1-2; D call uncertain. CDR1 is MDHEN, CDR2 SYDVKM, per germline. The CDR3 spans 12 residues. Deletions cut 6 bases from V and 7 bases from J, with 12 bases between.

The chain couples TRBV12-3 or TRBV12-4 to TRBJ1-1; D uncertain. This CDR3 is built from 14 residues. Trimming pared 2 bases from V and 0 bases from J, leaving 7 bases between. CDR3 nucleotides: TGTGCCAGCAGTTTAAGGCCCTTGAACACTGAAGCTTTCTTT. Translation gives CASSLRPLNTEAFF.

By sample share, this clonotype is medium-sized. The chain joins TRBV6-4 to TRBJ1-1; D is undetermined. The CDR3 runs to 14 residues. Germline CDR1 is MRHNA and CDR2 is SNTAGT. Trimming removed 4 bases at V and 0 bases at J, with 9 bases between. The CDR3 DNA sequence: TGTGCCAGCAGTGCTGAGCAGCTGAACACTGAAGCTTTCTTT. This sequence encodes CASSAEQLNTEAFF.

V and J are TRBV6-1 and TRBJ1-2; 9 nucleotides align to TRBD1. The length of the CDR3 is 13 residues. The V gene's germline CDR1 is MNHNS and CDR2 SASEGT. The ends lost 6 bases at V and 5 bases at J; junction bases unmatched: 4. CDR3 amino acids: CASRDRGQYGYTF. Written as DNA, the CDR3 is TGTGCCAGCAGGGACAGGGGCCAATATGGCTACACCTTC.

This clonotype has a handful of counts. The rearrangement joins TRBV12-3 or TRBV12-4 to TRBJ1-5, with TRBD1 as a possible D gene (5 bases). This CDR3 spans 15 amino acids. Trimming took off 3 bases at V and 6 bases at J, with 15 bases between the two ends. CDR3 in amino acids: CASSFGVQGGQPQHF. The CDR3 nucleotides read TGTGCCAGCAGTTTCGGGGTGCAGGGCGGTCAGCCCCAGCATTTT.

The chain is built from TRBV4-1 and TRBJ2-7; tentatively, D is TRBD2 (5 bases). With 4 bases removed from V and 4 bases from J, the gap between germline ends came to 5 bases. There are 11 residues in the CDR3. Germline loops: CDR1 MGHRA, CDR2 YSYEKL. The CDR3 nucleotides read TGCGCCAGCAGCCCGGGATACGAGCAGTACTTC. This translates into CASSPGYEQYF.